The TCR beta chain under discussion was sequenced for a study of shared clonotypes between healthy human individuals. This clone was counted ten times or more. Its antigen is still unknown. Other DNA sequences in this sample translate to the same CDR3. CDR3 size: 15 residues. Germline assignment: CDR1 LGHNA and CDR2 YNFKEQ. Trimming removed 0 bases from V and 5 bases from J, with 11 bases in between. Overall study findings and caveats: Investigators collected only blood, and repertoires in tissues likely differ. Genetic and exposure-history diversity was limited by the small donor number.

The healthy adult donors were HIV-negative and reported no recent acute infections or vaccinations. At a deep level, the assay was run. Profiling relied on immunoSEQ multiplex PCR, and the TCRdb table lists in-frame clones only, not all of them. The sample has around 500,000 clones, around 79% seen once. The clonotype comes from a woman aged 40 to 49 in good health. Some clones in this sample may be carry-over from other donors' samples. Sequenced sample: PBMCs. This chain links TRBV4-2 with TRBJ1-5, with D tentatively TRBD1 (5 bases). CDR3 amino acids: CASSQDQGSHQPQHF. The CDR3 nucleotides are TGTGCCAGCAGCCAAGATCAGGGAAGCCATCAGCCCCAGCATTTT.